The next 32 T cell receptor beta chains were all read from a single sample in a study of monozygotic twins with inflammatory bowel disease. TCRdb reprocessed the 5' RACE reads, with one entry per CDR3 protein and no DNA. The specimen's table records roughly 150,000 distinct CDR3 sequences. Sequenced input: blood. These receptors originate from a human donor with ulcerative colitis or Crohn's disease, or a healthy co-twin of an affected twin (not recorded which).

J is TRBJ1-5 and V is TRBV5-5; the D gene TCRdb calls, TRBD1, cannot be checked with no DNA. The CDR3 sequence is 18 residues long. Germline CDR1 SGHKS, CDR2 YYEKEE (reference sequence). CDR3 region: CASSLRDRLGHDNQPQHF.

This rearrangement joins TRBV20-1 to TRBJ1-5. The germline CDR1 and CDR2 sequences are DFQATT and SNEGSKA (reference sequence). CDR3 length equals 13 residues. CDR3 residues: CSASVLSNQPQHF.

V is TRBV7-2 and J is TRBJ2-4. Germline lookup yields CDR1 SGHTA and CDR2 FQGNSA. This CDR3 contains 13 residues. CDR3 in amino acids: CASSLGGKNIQYF.

CDR3 amino acids: CASSLKTSGYNEQFF. The chain joins TRBV7-9 to TRBJ2-1; TCRdb proposes TRBD2, but this gene call is untestable without DNA. Germline V CDR1 and CDR2: SEHNR, FQNEAQ (reference sequence). The CDR3 runs 15 residues.

The chain combines TRBV7-2 with TRBJ2-3. CDR1 is SGHTA, CDR2 FQGNSA, per germline. The CDR3 loop spans 17 amino acids. This CDR3 reads CASSFSTSGLGTDTQYF.

CDR3 protein: CASSIGHTDTQYF. J is TRBJ2-3 and V is TRBV19. The CDR3 runs to 13 residues. In germline, CDR1 is LNHDA, CDR2 SQIVND (reference sequence).

The CDR3 reads CAISSRQAIAYEQYF. This rearrangement joins TRBV10-3 to TRBJ2-7; TCRdb calls TRBD1, which cannot be checked without DNA. The germline V gene has CDR1 ENHRY and CDR2 SYGVKD. The CDR3 contains 15 residues.

The chain carries TRBV5-6 and TRBJ2-1; no DNA is available, so the TRBD1 call from TCRdb remains unchecked. This CDR3 spans 15 amino acids. Germline V CDR1 and CDR2: SGHDT, YYEEEE. CDR3 residues: CASIRTVSSYNEQFF.

This sequence joins TRBV6-5 and TRBJ2-4; TCRdb calls TRBD1, which cannot be checked without DNA. The CDR3 sequence is 15 residues long. Per the germline V gene, CDR1 is MNHEY and CDR2 is SVGAGI. CDR3: CASSYTAGAKNIQYF.

The genes are TRBV20-1 and TRBJ1-1. CDR3 length: 14 residues. Germline CDR1 and CDR2: DFQATT and SNEGSKA (reference sequence). The CDR3 loop reads CSARMEGMNTEAFF.

The chain links TRBV29-1 to TRBJ2-6; without DNA, the TCRdb call of TRBD1 cannot be checked. The CDR3 spans 17 residues. CDR1 is SQVTM and CDR2 is ANQGSEA in the germline V gene. CDR3 sequence: CSVGGTGGFSGANVLTF.

V gene TRBV29-1 combines with J gene TRBJ1-1. The CDR3 spans 11 residues. In germline, CDR1 is SQVTM, CDR2 ANQGSEA. CDR3 amino acids: CSVEDSTEAFF.

The chain recombines TRBV4-3 with TRBJ2-7; the D call of TRBD1 rests on TCRdb alone, since no DNA is present to check it. This CDR3 contains 14 residues. Germline CDR1 is LGHNA and CDR2 is YSLEER. This CDR3 reads CASSQGQGVYEQYF.

The CDR3 region is CAWSGPERGSNQPQHF. The chain couples TRBV30 to TRBJ1-5; the TCRdb D gene call, TRBD1, has no DNA to confirm it. Germline V gene lookup returns CDR1 GTSNPN and CDR2 SVGIG (reference sequence). This CDR3 has 16 residues.

The rearrangement links TRBV5-4 to TRBJ1-1. The CDR3 has 13 residues. Germline CDR1 reads SGHNT; CDR2 reads YYREEE (reference sequence). The CDR3 here is CASSWAGRSQAFF.

This chain joins TRBV10-3 and TRBJ2-7. Germline V gives CDR1 ENHRY, CDR2 SYGVKD. This CDR3 has 12 residues. The CDR3 region is CAISLDDYEQYF.

The genes are TRBV5-6 and TRBJ2-5; TCRdb names TRBD1, which stays unverified in the absence of DNA. The CDR3 contains 15 residues. Germline V gene lookup returns CDR1 SGHDT and CDR2 YYEEEE. CDR3 loop: CASSPWTGPGETQYF.

This chain connects TRBV6-5 to TRBJ2-2. The CDR3 runs to 14 residues. Germline CDR1 and CDR2: MNHEY and SVGAGI. The chain's CDR3 is CASSYWTATGELFF.

The chain recombines TRBV30 with TRBJ2-1; absent DNA, TCRdb's TRBD2 call cannot be checked. The germline V gene encodes CDR1 GTSNPN and CDR2 SVGIG (reference sequence). The CDR3 spans 15 residues. CDR3 loop: CAWSESGRLDNEQFF.

The rearrangement joins TRBV18 to TRBJ2-3. Per germline, CDR1 KGHSH and CDR2 LQKENI. CDR3 size: 17 residues. The CDR3 sequence is CASSPPNQAISTDTQYF.

V and J are TRBV12-3 or TRBV12-4 and TRBJ1-5; TCRdb names TRBD1, which stays unverified in the absence of DNA. CDR3 size: 14 residues. The CDR3 spells CASSFNRLDQPQHF.

V and J are TRBV6-1 and TRBJ2-7; TCRdb gives TRBD1 as the D gene, but with no DNA this cannot be confirmed. The CDR3 runs 14 residues. Germline V gives CDR1 MNHNS, CDR2 SASEGT. The chain's CDR3 is CASSPSTGTYEQYF.

The CDR3 protein is CSARDLGTGYEQYF. This chain uses TRBV20-1 with TRBJ2-7; the D call of TRBD1 rests on TCRdb alone, since no DNA is present to check it. In germline, CDR1 is DFQATT, CDR2 SNEGSKA (reference sequence). The CDR3 totals 14 residues.

The chain couples TRBV5-1 to TRBJ2-1; no DNA is available, so the TRBD2 call from TCRdb remains unchecked. The CDR3 contains 15 residues. Germline CDR1 is SGHRS and CDR2 is YFSETQ. The CDR3 region is CASSLGGGLANEQFF.

V usage is TRBV20-1 and J usage is TRBJ1-4. This CDR3 is built from 16 residues. Germline assignment: CDR1 DFQATT and CDR2 SNEGSKA (reference sequence). CDR3 in amino acids: CSARDSADATNEKLFF.

This chain uses TRBV4-1 with TRBJ2-5; TCRdb gives TRBD1 as the D gene, but with no DNA this cannot be confirmed. The CDR3 is 15 residues long. Germline CDR1 MGHRA, CDR2 YSYEKL. CDR3 in amino acids: CASSQAGQARETQYF.

V is TRBV2 and J is TRBJ2-3; absent DNA, TCRdb's TRBD1 call cannot be checked. Looked up from germline, CDR1 is SNHLY and CDR2 is FYNNEI. CDR3 length equals 16 residues. The CDR3 reads CASSAGTLPRTDTQYF.

The V gene is TRBV19, the J gene TRBJ2-1; lacking DNA, the TRBD2 call made by TCRdb goes unchecked. This CDR3 has 15 residues. CDR1 LNHDA and CDR2 SQIVND come from the germline V gene (reference sequence). The CDR3 spells CASSIEAGHYNEHFF.

The chain uses TRBV3-1 and TRBJ1-1; TCRdb selects TRBD1, and the lack of DNA leaves this call unchecked. The CDR3 length is 15 residues. Germline assignment: CDR1 LGHDT and CDR2 YNNKEL (reference sequence). CDR3 region: CASSLDGGMNTEAFF.

The chain is built from TRBV5-6 and TRBJ1-4; TCRdb's assignment of TRBD1 cannot be checked, as there is no DNA. This CDR3 has 16 residues. Germline V CDR1 and CDR2: SGHDT, YYEEEE. The CDR3 sequence is CASSLLQTGSYEKLFF.

This rearrangement joins TRBV11-2 to TRBJ2-1; checking the TCRdb D call of TRBD2 is not possible without DNA. The CDR3 sequence is 18 residues long. Germline V gives CDR1 SGHAT, CDR2 FQNNGV. The CDR3 sequence: CASSFPKPGLAGDNEQFF.

This sequence joins TRBV5-1 and TRBJ2-5; there is no DNA to check the TCRdb D call of TRBD2. Per germline, CDR1 SGHRS and CDR2 YFSETQ. This CDR3 comprises 16 residues. CDR3 sequence: CASSFILAGEGETQYF.